This T cell receptor (beta chain) derives from a study of T cells in Graves' hyperthyroidism and ophthalmopathy. TCR beta CDR3 sequences were amplified from RNA transcripts. RT-PCR in the first round (using the HTBI primer set) targeted the TCR CDR3. TCRdb reprocessed the multiplex PCR reads via MiXCR and lists one record per CDR3 protein. The sample contains some 570,000 distinct CDR3 sequences, approximately 15% of which appear only once. There are 15 residues in the CDR3. The V gene end was trimmed by 6 bases and the J gene end by 6 bases; junction bases not matched to a gene: 7. A few counts support this clonotype.

The chain is built from TRBV12-3 or TRBV12-4 and TRBJ2-1; 11 bases are a match to TRBD2. This TCR was sampled from a woman between 18 and 29 years old with Graves' ophthalmopathy. What was sequenced was blood. The CDR3 region has the DNA TGTGCCAGCAGCGATAGCGGGAGGGTCCGCAATGAGCAGTTCTTC. Translation gives CASSDSGRVRNEQFF.